This T cell receptor (beta chain) appears in the sequencing data of a study of blood T cell repertoires in COVID-19. The CDR3 loop spans 15 amino acids. V lost 4 bases and J lost 6; bases outside the gene matches: 7. Germline V lookup: CDR1 KGHDR, CDR2 SFDVKD. The method was immunoSEQ multiplex PCR; TCRdb's version includes in-frame clones alone and lacks a portion of them. The sample shows approximately 200,000 clones, under 90% of them seen only once. This clone appeared once. The sample was peripheral blood. The clonotype was recovered from a woman aged 55-70 years who had recovered from COVID-19. The chain joins TRBV24-1 to TRBJ2-1, with 8 bases lining up with TRBD2. CDR3 sequence (DNA): TGTGCCACCAGTGAGAGAGCGGGGGCCCTCAATGAGCAGTTCTTC. Its protein is CATSERAGALNEQFF.